These 3 T cell receptor beta chains came from one sample sequenced in a study of blood T cell repertoires in COVID-19. TCRdb's copy holds only in-frame clones and misses some; the assay was immunoSEQ multiplex PCR. Here the sample spans some 300,000 clones, about 87% being singletons. Sequencing input: peripheral blood. All receptors come from a woman in her thirties who had recovered from COVID-19.

The CDR3 DNA is TGTGCCATCAGGGAGGGACAGGGGATGAACACTGAAGCTTTCTTT. This gives the protein CAIREGQGMNTEAFF. This chain connects TRBV10-3 to TRBJ1-1; the match to TRBD1 covers 10 bases. The CDR3 runs 15 residues. The junction had 4 bases not matched to a gene; V was cut back by 6 bases and J by 0 bases. Looked up from germline, CDR1 is ENHRY and CDR2 is SYGVKD.

This chain uses TRBV28 with TRBJ2-3; a possible D gene is TRBD2 (6 bases). Germline CDR1 reads MDHEN; CDR2 reads SYDVKM. V lost 10 bases to trimming and J lost 0 bases, with 20 bases between them. CDR3 length: 16 residues. CDR3 region: CAIKEGGGYSTDTQYF. The CDR3 nucleotides are TGTGCCATCAAGGAGGGAGGCGGGTATAGCACAGATACGCAGTATTTT.

The J gene is TRBJ1-1, the V gene TRBV5-5, with 7 bases fitting TRBD1. Germline V gene data show CDR1 as SGHKS and CDR2 as YYEKEE (reference sequence). This CDR3 comprises 16 residues. V shed 4 bases and J 0 bases; nucleotides not matched to a gene: 9. DNA of the CDR3: TGTGCCAGCAGCGAACTACAGGGACAGCTGAACACTGAAGCTTTCTTT. It codes for CASSELQGQLNTEAFF.